This TCR gamma chain appears in the sequencing data of a study of Vδ1+ human thymocytes. After alphabeta T cell depletion, CD3+ Vdelta1+ Vdelta2- thymocytes were sorted. As concerns this clone: Its target is unknown.

Study-wide findings and caveats: Many TRG clonotypes were shared between donors; TRD repertoires were essentially private. Thymic delta-chain repertoires held roughly 18% Vdelta2 sequences and few Vdelta3, despite high sort purity. The authors advised highly purified populations and single-cell validation. Thymic TRG and TRD repertoires appeared highly polyclonal, with Gaussian CDR3 length distributions.

Unmatched junction bases numbered 17, after V lost 3 bases and J lost 15 bases. Germline lookup yields CDR1 VTNTFY and CDR2 YDVSTARD (reference sequence). There are 13 residues in the CDR3. Sequences come from RNA converted to cDNA by reverse transcription. The CDR3 regions were amplified by multiplex PCR from V-gene primers to a constant-region primer. TCRdb called clones from the multiplex PCR reads again using CATT. The data hold approximately 40,000 gamma-chain clones, with 20% observed a single time. V is TRGV3 and J is TRGJ1 or TRGJ2. The receptor was derived from a girl under three years old who had congenital heart surgery. The sequenced sample was Vdelta1+ gamma-delta thymocytes from the thymus. Subset of the sample: FACS-sorted CD3+ TCRalphabeta- TCRVdelta1+ TCRVdelta2- thymocytes. The CDR3, as DNA: TGTGCCACCTGGGACGGTATGAGTTTGGTCGGACTCTTT. It yields the protein CATWDGMSLVGLF.